The 14 T cell receptor beta chains listed next were all sequenced from one sample in a study of blood T cell repertoires in COVID-19. Sequencing was performed with immunoSEQ multiplex PCR; in TCRdb, only in-frame clones are kept and a portion is missing. The table records approximately 140,000 clones, 84% of them present only once. Specimen: PBMCs or T cells enriched from blood (not recorded which). The receptors shown here come from a woman aged 45-59 years with acute COVID-19.

The chain combines TRBV9 with TRBJ1-1; 8 nucleotides match TRBD1. The CDR3 spans 13 residues. V was pared by 0 bases and J by 5 bases, with 0 bases of the junction left unmatched. Germline CDR1 is SGDLS and CDR2 is YYNGEE. In DNA form, the CDR3 reads TGTGCCAGCAGCGTAGGACAGGGGACTGAAGCTTTCTTT. Amino acid sequence: CASSVGQGTEAFF.

The gene calls are TRBV12-5 and TRBJ2-1; 11 bases are shared with TRBD2. Trimming removed 2 bases from V and 5 bases from J; junction bases left unmatched: 5. The germline V gene has CDR1 LGHNT and CDR2 FRNRAP. The CDR3 is 16 residues long. The CDR3 protein is CASGLQTSGAHNEQFF. As DNA, the CDR3 is TGTGCTAGTGGTTTGCAGACTAGCGGGGCCCACAATGAGCAGTTCTTC.

The CDR3 bases are TGTGCCAGCAGCGCGGTATTGAACACTGAAGCTTTCTTT. It codes for CASSAVLNTEAFF. This chain joins TRBV11-2 and TRBJ1-1; D unclear. V was pared by 5 bases and J by 0 bases, with 7 bases between. The CDR3 runs to 13 residues. Germline V lookup: CDR1 SGHAT, CDR2 FQNNGV.

The gene calls are TRBV27 and TRBJ2-3; 10 bases are shared with TRBD2. The length of the CDR3 is 17 residues. V gave up 2 bases and J gave up 6 bases; unmatched junction bases: 11. Germline V lookup: CDR1 MNHEY, CDR2 SMNVEV (reference sequence). CDR3 coding DNA: TGTGCCAGCAGTTTACCCGCTCTAGCGGGGGACTTCGATACGCAGTATTTT. Its protein is CASSLPALAGDFDTQYF.

This clone was seen more than once but under ten times. J is TRBJ1-2 and V is TRBV19; 9 nucleotides agree with TRBD1. Germline CDR1 LNHDA, CDR2 SQIVND (reference sequence). CDR3 length equals 12 residues. J lost 8 bases, V lost 6 bases, and 4 bases had no gene match. The CDR3 DNA follows: TGTGCCAGTAGCTGGGACAGGGAGGGCTACACCTTC. Its translation is CASSWDREGYTF.

A note on this clone: At one end the junction does not follow the germline gene, possibly because of a read error. The chain carries TRBV6-1 and TRBJ1-5; D may be TRBD1 (6 bases). This CDR3 has 14 amino acids. Per germline, CDR1 MNHNS and CDR2 SASEGT. CDR3 DNA: TGTGCCAGCACTGAACAGGGTTACAATCAGCCCCAGCATTTT. It translates to CASTEQGYNQPQHF.

This CDR3 reads CASRATGDISPLHF. CDR3 nucleotides: TGTGCCAGCAGGGCGACAGGGGATATCTCACCCCTCCACTTT. The genes are TRBV7-9 and TRBJ1-6; 8 nucleotides agree with TRBD1. Germline assignment: CDR1 SEHNR and CDR2 FQNEAQ (reference sequence). The CDR3 contains 14 residues. Losses at the gene ends were 6 bases for V and 10 bases for J; bases not matched to a gene: 8.

The chain couples TRBV7-6 to TRBJ2-5; tentatively, D is TRBD2 (5 bases). From germline, CDR1 is SGHVS and CDR2 FNYEAQ. This CDR3 has 17 residues. V shed 4 bases and J shed 5 bases, with 23 bases lying between them. Here the CDR3 reads CASSSSIGRGEGETQYF. The CDR3 bases are TGTGCCAGCAGCTCCTCCATCGGACGGGGAGAAGGGGAGACCCAGTACTTC.

V gene TRBV9 combines with J gene TRBJ2-2; tentative D call: TRBD1 (6 bases). The CDR3 has 14 residues. V lost 5 bases and J 4 bases, leaving 12 bases between the germline ends. Germline V gene lookup returns CDR1 SGDLS and CDR2 YYNGEE. CDR3 nucleotides: TGTGCCAGCAGAACAGGGATTGGCACCGGGGAGCTGTTTTTT. Amino acids: CASRTGIGTGELFF.

The chain uses TRBV4-2 and TRBJ2-3; 8 bases are shared with TRBD2. The CDR3 totals 16 residues. The germline V gene has CDR1 LGHNA and CDR2 YNFKEQ. V shed 0 bases, J shed 8 bases, and the junction held 10 bases outside the gene matches. The CDR3 DNA reads as TGTGCCAGCAGCCAAGATGCGGGAGGCCTAATAGTTACGCAGTATTTT. Translating gives CASSQDAGGLIVTQYF.

J is TRBJ2-7 and V is TRBV7-2; possibly TRBD2 for D (6 bases). The germline V and J ends were trimmed by 6 bases and 2 bases, with 17 bases remaining between them. Germline CDR1 is SGHTA and CDR2 is FQGNSA. The CDR3 extends over 15 amino acids. The CDR3 protein is CASSASLGGAYEQYF. The CDR3 nucleotides read TGTGCCAGCAGTGCATCTCTGGGCGGGGCCTACGAGCAGTACTTC.

The chain joins TRBV9 to TRBJ1-1, with 8 nucleotides matching TRBD1. The CDR3 has 15 amino acids. The ends lost 0 bases at V and 6 bases at J; junction bases unmatched: 7. CDR1 and CDR2 from the germline V gene are SGDLS and YYNGEE. CDR3 in amino acids: CASSVEGQGGPEAFF. The CDR3 DNA follows: TGTGCCAGCAGCGTAGAAGGACAGGGAGGCCCTGAAGCTTTCTTT.

This chain connects TRBV6-5 to TRBJ2-1, with 8 bases aligning to TRBD2. There are 15 residues in the CDR3. Looked up from germline, CDR1 is MNHEY and CDR2 is SVGAGI. The ends lost 6 bases at V and 7 bases at J; junction bases unmatched: 11. CDR3 sequence: CASRPAGVWKNEQFF. CDR3 DNA sequence: TGTGCCAGCAGACCAGCGGGAGTGTGGAAAAATGAGCAGTTCTTC.

The chain uses TRBV2 and TRBJ2-3, with 9 bases lining up with TRBD2. The CDR3 has 17 amino acids. In germline, CDR1 is SNHLY, CDR2 FYNNEI. V was pared by 5 bases and J by 3 bases, with 12 bases of the junction left unmatched. This CDR3 is CASSNRIAGVGTDTQYF. The CDR3 DNA reads as TGTGCCAGCAGTAACAGGATAGCGGGAGTCGGTACAGATACGCAGTATTTT.